These 20 T cell receptor beta chains share one sample of origin, sequenced in a study of vaccination and CD4 T cells after COVID-19 (dated by TCRdb to 2021 to 2024). Interpreted using the paper, the time point label stands for: late sampling 161 to 241 days after vaccination in a few convalescent patients. The treatment or condition label, read with the paper, signifies: roughly 10-day PBMC culture with coronavirus spike peptide pools or control peptides (ViraFEST assay). What these receptors recognize is not known. Library creation used PCR. Instrument on record: Illumina iSeq 100. TCR sequencing of DNA from cultured CD4+ T cells used the Oncomine TCR Beta short-read assay at the Johns Hopkins FTIC core. Starting from the raw public reads, TCRdb applied fastp trimming at Q25, assembled clones with MiXCR and retained in-frame beta chains. Rows merge per CDR3 protein into single entries with the most common DNA and genes. Recorded for this sample are some 16,000 distinct CDR3 sequences; about 50% of them occurred a single time. About 18% of the sample rests with the top ten.

The specimen was CD4+ T cells from blood, cultured in vitro, collected about 7 months after SARS-CoV-2 vaccination. These receptors all come from a human donor who had recovered from COVID-19.

The gene calls are TRBV15 and TRBJ1-2; D is possibly TRBD1 (5 bases). The germline V gene has CDR1 LNHNV and CDR2 YYDKDF (reference sequence). V was shortened by 1 base and J by 6 bases, with 6 bases between the two germline ends. The CDR3 has 12 residues. In DNA, the CDR3 is TGTGCCACCAGCAGAGGAGGGGATGGCTACACCTTC. Translation: CATSRGGDGYTF. Together with reference TRBV15 and TRBJ1-2, the CDR3 gives the full variable domain: DAMVIQNPRYQVTQFGKPVTLSCSQTLNHNVMYWYQQKSSQAPKLLFHYYDKDFNNEADTPDNFQSRRPNTSFCFLDIRSPGLGDTAMYLCATSRGGDGYTFGSGTRLTVV.

The chain recombines TRBV7-3 with TRBJ1-2; 8 positions match TRBD1. This CDR3 contains 14 residues. Germline V lookup: CDR1 SGHTA, CDR2 FQGTGA. V gave up 5 bases and J gave up 8 bases; unmatched junction bases: 10. CDR3 sequence: CASSPDPTGVGYTF. Here the CDR3 DNA reads TGTGCCAGCAGCCCGGACCCGACAGGGGTCGGCTACACCTTC.

The chain combines TRBV6-5 with TRBJ2-6; D unclear. There are 14 residues in the CDR3. Trimming stripped 1 base from V and 2 bases from J, with 3 bases between. The germline gives CDR1 MNHEY, CDR2 SVGAGI. DNA of the CDR3: TGTGCCAGCAGTTACTTGGCTGGGGCCAACGTCCTGACTTTC. It codes for CASSYLAGANVLTF.

The V and J genes are TRBV4-3 and TRBJ2-5; 14 positions match TRBD2. Unmatched junction bases numbered 17, after V lost 3 bases and J lost 5 bases. The CDR3 has 20 amino acids. CDR1 LGHNA and CDR2 YSLEER come from the germline V gene. The CDR3 region is CASSQLLRGLAGGVRETQYF. CDR3 nucleotide sequence: TGCGCCAGCAGCCAGCTCCTCCGCGGACTAGCGGGAGGAGTTAGGGAGACCCAGTACTTC.

This chain links TRBV21-1 with TRBJ2-7; the D segment call TRBD2 is taken from the table without a DNA check. TRBV21-1 is a recognized pseudogene. This CDR3 has 20 residues. The CDR3 sequence: CASSKDGPGGRLAGSSEQYF. The CDR3 DNA sequence: TGTGCCAGCAGCAAAGATGGTCCAGGGGGACGGCTAGCGGGAAGTAGCGAGCAGTACTTC.

This sequence joins TRBV6-1 and TRBJ1-5; D may be TRBD1 (5 bases). Trimming removed 1 base at V and 4 bases at J, with 11 bases between. Germline CDR1 MNHNS, CDR2 SASEGT. The CDR3 totals 15 residues. The CDR3 is CASSEVAGSNQPQHF. The CDR3 DNA reads TGTGCCAGCAGTGAAGTGGCAGGGTCAAATCAGCCCCAGCATTTT.

The V call is TRBV20-1, the J call TRBJ2-7, with 7 bases that match TRBD2. Germline V gene sequence: CDR1 DFQATT, CDR2 SNEGSKA (reference sequence). This CDR3 region has 15 residues. After removal of 4 bases from V and 4 bases from J, the junction contained 13 bases not matched to a gene. The CDR3 loop is CSAIPGTNNPYEQYF. The CDR3 nucleotides are TGCAGTGCTATCCCCGGGACTAACAATCCTTACGAGCAGTACTTC.

V gene TRBV5-1 combines with J gene TRBJ2-2, with TRBD2 matching 11 bases. Trimming at V came to 0 bases and at J to 3 bases, leaving 1 base not matched to a gene. There are 16 residues in the CDR3. Looked up from germline, CDR1 is SGHRS and CDR2 is YFSETQ. Here the CDR3 DNA reads TGCGCCAGCAGCTTGGGACTAGCGGGACACACCGGGGAGCTGTTTTTT. Protein product: CASSLGLAGHTGELFF. Supplemented by reference TRBV5-1 and TRBJ2-2, the full variable domain reads KAGVTQTPRYLIKTRGQQVTLSCSPISGHRSVSWYQQTPGQGLQFLFEYFSETQRNKGNFPGRFSGRQFSNSRSEMNVSTLELGDSALYLCASSLGLAGHTGELFFGEGSRLTVL.

This clonotype has just a few counts. The J gene is TRBJ1-2, the V gene TRBV7-9, with D uncertain. Germline V lookup: CDR1 SEHNR, CDR2 FQNEAQ (reference sequence). CDR3 size: 12 residues. The V and J ends lost 1 base and 6 bases respectively, with 6 bases between them. The CDR3 sequence is CASSLEGHGYTF. CDR3 bases: TGTGCCAGCAGCTTAGAGGGCCATGGCTACACCTTC. The whole variable domain, remainder taken from reference TRBV7-9 and TRBJ1-2, is DTGVSQNPRHKITKRGQNVTFRCDPISEHNRLYWYRQTLGQGPEFLTYFQNEAQLEKSRLLSDRFSAERPKGSFSTLEIQRTEQGDSAMYLCASSLEGHGYTFGSGTRLTVV.

This clonotype was found a few times. The chain combines TRBV10-3 with TRBJ2-1; D not resolved. The germline V gene has CDR1 ENHRY and CDR2 SYGVKD. Trimming pared 6 bases from V and 13 bases from J, leaving 16 bases between. CDR3 length: 12 amino acids. The chain's CDR3 is CAIRDGSVFQFF. CDR3 coding DNA: TGTGCCATCAGGGACGGGTCGGTTTTTCAGTTCTTC.

This clonotype was seen more than once but under ten times. The CDR3 DNA sequence: TGTGCCACAAATCAGGCAGGGGTTAATCAGCCCCAGCATTTT. Its translation: CATNQAGVNQPQHF. This chain links TRBV10-3 with TRBJ1-5, with TRBD1 as a possible D gene (6 bases). Germline CDR1 is ENHRY and CDR2 is SYGVKD. The length of the CDR3 is 14 residues. Trimming took 10 bases from V and 4 from J, leaving 17 bases between them.

This clonotype showed up just once. The chain carries TRBV19 and TRBJ2-3; perhaps TRBD2 as D (6 bases). Germline V CDR1 and CDR2: LNHDA, SQIVND (reference sequence). The CDR3 totals 13 residues. V was pared by 6 bases and J by 3 bases, with 10 bases between. CDR3 protein: CASRNGGTDTQYF. The DNA for the CDR3 is TGTGCCAGTAGAAACGGAGGGACAGATACGCAGTATTTT. Filled out from reference TRBV19 and TRBJ2-3, the complete variable domain reads DGGITQSPKYLFRKEGQNVTLSCEQNLNHDAMYWYRQDPGQGLRLIYYSQIVNDFQKGDIAEGYSVSREKKESFPLTVTSAQKNPTAFYLCASRNGGTDTQYFGPGTRLTVL.

The chain uses TRBV6-1 and TRBJ1-2; D is unclear. The ends were cut back, 7 bases at V and 1 base at J, with 16 bases in the middle. Per germline, CDR1 MNHNS and CDR2 SASEGT. The CDR3 extends over 15 amino acids. CDR3 in DNA: TGTGCCAGCAACCGGGGAGGGAGATATAACTATGGCTACACCTTC. This encodes CASNRGGRYNYGYTF.

This chain joins TRBV6-1 and TRBJ1-1; D might be TRBD1 (5 bases). Per the germline V gene, CDR1 is MNHNS and CDR2 is SASEGT. There are 14 residues in the CDR3. V gave up 9 bases and J gave up 1 base, with 15 bases separating them. The CDR3 sequence: CASKGWRENTEAFF. CDR3 bases: TGTGCCAGTAAGGGGTGGCGGGAGAACACTGAAGCTTTCTTT.

The V call is TRBV6-5, the J call TRBJ2-7; TRBD1 aligns across 9 bases. Per the germline V gene, CDR1 is MNHEY and CDR2 is SVGAGI. This CDR3 comprises 16 residues. The V gene end was trimmed by 0 bases and the J gene end by 3 bases; junction bases not matched to a gene: 6. The CDR3 sequence is CASSYSRDRANYEQYF. CDR3 nucleotides: TGTGCCAGCAGTTACTCGAGGGACAGGGCAAACTACGAGCAGTACTTC.

J is TRBJ2-1 and V is TRBV5-1; D might be TRBD2 (5 bases). CDR1 SGHRS and CDR2 YFSETQ come from the germline V gene. This CDR3 is 15 amino acids long. V lost 4 bases and J lost 8, with 19 bases in between. CDR3 sequence reads: CASSPGISPADEQFF. CDR3 coding DNA: TGCGCCAGCAGCCCCGGGATATCTCCAGCAGATGAGCAGTTCTTC.

Points on this clonotype: Mismatch with germline at one junction end may stem from a read error. The rearrangement uses TRBV10-3 and TRBJ1-2; D is unresolved. CDR1 ENHRY and CDR2 SYGVKD come from the germline V gene. The CDR3 covers 13 residues. CDR3 region: CVISEVGNYGYTF. The CDR3, as DNA: TGTGTCATCAGTGAGGTGGGCAACTATGGCTACACCTTC.

This clonotype has more than one count but fewer than ten. The rearrangement links TRBV5-1 to TRBJ1-2; the match to TRBD1 covers 7 bases. This CDR3 is 15 amino acids long. The junction had 9 bases not matched to a gene; V was cut back by 1 base and J by 6 bases. From germline, CDR1 is SGHRS and CDR2 YFSETQ. The CDR3 loop is CASSLNEGASNGYTF. In nucleotides, the CDR3 is TGCGCCAGCAGCTTGAATGAGGGGGCAAGTAATGGCTACACCTTC.

The chain carries TRBV28 and TRBJ1-2; D is undetermined. Germline V lookup: CDR1 MDHEN, CDR2 SYDVKM. V lost 3 bases, J lost 4 bases, and 6 bases lay in between. The CDR3 has 12 residues. The CDR3 is CASSFGSYGYTF. Here the CDR3 DNA reads TGTGCCAGCAGTTTTGGCAGCTATGGCTACACCTTC.

As DNA, the CDR3 is TGTGCCAGCAGTTTCGGGGTACACTACGAGCAGTACTTC. Translating it yields CASSFGVHYEQYF. The J gene is TRBJ2-7, the V gene TRBV6-5, with D tentatively TRBD2 (5 bases). Deletions cut 4 bases from V and 3 bases from J, with 10 bases between. The germline CDR1 and CDR2 sequences are MNHEY and SVGAGI. The CDR3 covers 13 residues.